One and the same sample provided the 18 T cell receptor beta chains below, sequenced in a study of blood T cell repertoires in COVID-19. Some clones are missing from TCRdb's copy, which holds only in-frame ones; the method was immunoSEQ multiplex PCR. The sample lists almost 400,000 clones; around 92% were seen once. Sequencing used PBMCs or T cells enriched from blood (not recorded which). The receptors originated from a woman aged 25-40 years who had recovered from COVID-19.

The chain carries TRBV30 and TRBJ1-6; 9 bases line up with TRBD1. The trim removed 3 bases at V and 4 bases at J, leaving 16 bases unmatched. The germline CDR1 and CDR2 sequences are GTSNPN and SVGIG (reference sequence). The CDR3 is made up of 19 amino acids. CDR3 DNA sequence: TGTGCCTGGAGGCGAGGGCGGGACAGGGTTGACAAATATAATTCACCCCTCCACTTT. This encodes CAWRRGRDRVDKYNSPLHF.

This chain uses TRBV27 with TRBJ2-2; TRBD1 agrees at 8 bases. The germline V gene encodes CDR1 MNHEY and CDR2 SMNVEV (reference sequence). Trimming took 7 bases from V and 4 from J; bases not matched to a gene: 8. The CDR3 runs to 15 residues. The CDR3 nucleotides are TGTGCCAGCAATTCCAGGGGGCACGGCACCGGGGAGCTGTTTTTT. Its protein is CASNSRGHGTGELFF.

The J gene is TRBJ1-1, the V gene TRBV2; D possibly corresponds to TRBD1 (5 bases). V lost 7 bases, J lost 4 bases, and 16 bases lay in between. This CDR3 spans 14 amino acids. Germline V CDR1 and CDR2: SNHLY, FYNNEI. DNA of the CDR3: TGTGCCAGCACCTCTTTTACGGGGGGCACTGAAGCTTTCTTT. Translation gives CASTSFTGGTEAFF.

V and J are TRBV5-6 and TRBJ2-5; TRBD1 might be the D (6 bases). Germline V lookup: CDR1 SGHDT, CDR2 YYEEEE. There are 14 residues in the CDR3. The V gene lost 2 bases and the J gene lost 5 bases, with 13 bases spanning the gap. The CDR3 coding sequence is TGTGCCAGCAGCTTTGGCAGGGGCCTGGAGACCCAGTACTTC. It translates to CASSFGRGLETQYF.

The gene calls are TRBV18 and TRBJ2-1, with TRBD2 matching 8 bases. This CDR3 contains 15 residues. CDR1 KGHSH and CDR2 LQKENI come from the germline V gene. Losses at the gene ends were 3 bases for V and 5 bases for J; bases not matched to a gene: 6. CDR3: CASSPGGVGNNEQFF. The CDR3 nucleotides are TGTGCCAGCTCACCCGGGGGGGTCGGGAACAATGAGCAGTTCTTC. The full variable domain, in which reference TRBV18 and TRBJ2-1 provide the parts outside the CDR3, is NAGVMQNPRHLVRRRGQEARLRCSPMKGHSHVYWYRQLPEEGLKFMVYLQKENIIDESGMPKERFSAEFPKEGPSILRIQQVVRGDSAAYFCASSPGGVGNNEQFFGPGTRLTVL.

The chain joins TRBV6-4 to TRBJ1-6, with a weak D call TRBD1 (5 bases). V was pared by 3 bases and J by 0 bases, with 12 bases between. Germline V gene sequence: CDR1 MRHNA, CDR2 SNTAGT. The CDR3 runs 17 residues. The CDR3 spells CASSEFWGGSYNSPLHF. In nucleotides, the CDR3 is TGTGCCAGCAGTGAATTTTGGGGGGGCTCCTATAATTCACCCCTCCACTTT.

This clone showed up just once. V usage is TRBV9 and J usage is TRBJ1-3, with D possibly matching TRBD1 (5 bases). In germline, CDR1 is SGDLS, CDR2 YYNGEE. CDR3 length: 16 amino acids. V lost 3 bases and J 6 bases, leaving 19 bases between the germline ends. As DNA, the CDR3 is TGTGCCAGCAGCGGAGGCGGATGGGGGGGAGCAAACACCATATATTTT. Its translation: CASSGGGWGGANTIYF.

This clone was picked up a small number of times. The V gene is TRBV2, the J gene TRBJ2-7; D is possibly TRBD1 (5 bases). Germline-derived CDR1 and CDR2 are SNHLY and FYNNEI. V lost 3 bases and J 4 bases, leaving 19 bases between the germline ends. The CDR3 runs to 16 residues. For the CDR3, the DNA is TGTGCCAGCAGTGAGCTGTTTGGGGCAGGAGCGTACGAGCAGTACTTC. As protein: CASSELFGAGAYEQYF.

This clone came up once. The V gene is TRBV18, the J gene TRBJ2-5, with D unclear. The CDR3 spans 12 residues. Germline V gene sequence: CDR1 KGHSH, CDR2 LQKENI. V was shortened by 4 bases and J by 3 bases, with 6 bases between the two germline ends. CDR3: CASSLGEETQYF. CDR3 DNA: TGTGCCAGCTCACTAGGAGAAGAGACCCAGTACTTC.

This chain uses TRBV7-7 with TRBJ2-7; D possibly corresponds to TRBD1 (5 bases). The V and J ends lost 1 base and 1 base respectively, with 11 bases between them. CDR3 length: 15 residues. Per the germline V gene, CDR1 is SSHAT and CDR2 is FNYEAQ (reference sequence). CDR3 sequence reads: CASSLEWGKSYEQYF. The CDR3 region has the DNA TGTGCCAGCAGCTTAGAGTGGGGCAAGTCCTACGAGCAGTACTTC. Together with reference TRBV7-7 and TRBJ2-7, the CDR3 gives the full variable domain: GAGVSQSPRYKVTKRGQDVTLRCDPISSHATLYWYQQALGQGPEFLTYFNYEAQPDKSGLPSDRFSAERPEGSISTLTIQRTEQRDSAMYRCASSLEWGKSYEQYFGPGTRLTVT.

V and J are TRBV11-2 and TRBJ2-7, with 8 bases aligning to TRBD1. The V segment lost 6 bases and the J segment 2 bases; nucleotides outside the gene matches: 6. Germline V CDR1 and CDR2: SGHAT, FQNNGV. CDR3 length equals 14 residues. CDR3 nucleotide sequence: TGTGCCAGCAGACCGGGACAGGACACCTACGAGCAGTACTTC. Its translation is CASRPGQDTYEQYF. Using reference TRBV11-2 and TRBJ2-7 for the parts outside the CDR3, the full variable domain is EAGVAQSPRYKIIEKRQSVAFWCNPISGHATLYWYQQILGQGPKLLIQFQNNGVVDDSQLPKDRFSAERLKGVDSTLKIQPAKLEDSAVYLCASRPGQDTYEQYFGPGTRLTVT.

V and J are TRBV6-6 and TRBJ1-2, with 9 bases identical to TRBD1. V was pared by 0 bases and J by 6 bases, with 2 bases of the junction left unmatched. The CDR3 covers 14 residues. Germline CDR1 and CDR2: MNHNY and SVGAGI (reference sequence). In DNA form, the CDR3 reads TGTGCCAGCAGTTACTCGGGACAGGGAGATGGCTACACCTTC. Translated: CASSYSGQGDGYTF.

This sequence joins TRBV3-1 (or the pseudogene TRBV3-2) and TRBJ2-1; TRBD2 matches 7 bases. This CDR3 is 15 amino acids long. Germline CDR1 is LGHDT and CDR2 is YNNKEL (reference sequence). V lost 1 base and J lost 7; bases outside the gene matches: 7. The chain's CDR3 is CASSQGERGRNEQFF. CDR3 nucleotides: TGTGCCAGCAGCCAAGGGGAGCGGGGCAGGAATGAGCAGTTCTTC.

The rearrangement joins TRBV19 to TRBJ1-1, with D hard to call. With 6 bases removed from V and 3 bases from J, the gap between germline ends came to 14 bases. CDR3 length equals 14 residues. Germline CDR1 and CDR2: LNHDA and SQIVND (reference sequence). DNA for the CDR3: TGTGCCAGTAGCCAAGGGAGATCGCACACTGAAGCTTTCTTT. Encoded protein: CASSQGRSHTEAFF.

V and J are TRBV7-3 and TRBJ2-7; D not certain. V was shortened by 6 bases and J by 4 bases, with 13 bases between the two germline ends. Germline V lookup: CDR1 SGHTA, CDR2 FQGTGA. The CDR3 length is 13 residues. The CDR3 loop is CASSAGLSYEQYF. CDR3 DNA: TGTGCCAGCAGTGCAGGCCTATCTTACGAGCAGTACTTC.

The genes are TRBV7-2 and TRBJ2-2, with D possibly being TRBD1 (6 bases). The CDR3 extends over 14 amino acids. V lost 2 bases and J lost 6, with 10 bases in between. Germline V gene data show CDR1 as SGHTA and CDR2 as FQGNSA. The CDR3 nucleotides are TGTGCCAGCAGCTTACAGGGGTCGGCCGGGGAGCTGTTTTTT. Protein product: CASSLQGSAGELFF.

This sequence joins TRBV5-1 and TRBJ2-1; the D is unclear. V gave up 5 bases and J gave up 6 bases, with 12 bases separating them. There are 13 residues in the CDR3. Per the germline V gene, CDR1 is SGHRS and CDR2 is YFSETQ. CDR3 region: CASRAGEFNEQFF. The CDR3 DNA follows: TGCGCCAGCAGAGCAGGCGAGTTCAATGAGCAGTTCTTC.

The chain uses TRBV9 and TRBJ1-2, with unresolved D. This CDR3 is built from 17 residues. Germline V lookup: CDR1 SGDLS, CDR2 YYNGEE. Deletions cut 0 bases from V and 8 bases from J, with 23 bases between. CDR3 amino acids: CASSVDISPGGLSGYTF. The CDR3 nucleotides are TGTGCCAGCAGCGTAGACATCTCACCGGGTGGTCTGAGCGGCTACACCTTC.